The rows below give T cell receptor beta chains drawn from one sample of a study of cytomegalovirus exposure and HLA in healthy donors. Here immunoSEQ multiplex PCR was the method, and the copy in TCRdb shows in-frame clones only, minus some. The sample holds roughly 150,000 clones, just under 80% seen once. The source material was PBMCs. These receptors were taken from a woman aged 35 to 49 in good health and CMV-seropositive. Each CDR3 is given with its conserved first and last residue.

j_call v_call cdr3_aa
TRBJ2-7 TRBV13 CASSHGQGAYEQYF
TRBJ2-2 TRBV6-5 CASRYNRGRTGELFF
TRBJ1-6 TRBV10-3 CATRGDNSPLHF
TRBJ1-6 TRBV6-1 CASSESAGGNSPLHF
TRBJ2-2 TRBV7-2 CASSNDRGMAGELFF
TRBJ1-4 TRBV18 CASSPSRTIATNEKLFF
TRBJ2-7 TRBV19 CASSINSGTGAPEQYF
TRBJ2-5 TRBV5-6 CASSSSVVRETQYF
TRBJ1-2 TRBV5-4 CASSPGSRGLSYGYTF
TRBJ2-3 TRBV14 CASSQIGRLAGAADTQYF
TRBJ1-2 TRBV27 CASSSHRGSYTF
TRBJ1-5 TRBV19 CASSSEGAGWGVYQPQHF
TRBJ2-3 TRBV9 CASSPRTSGEFTDTQYF
TRBJ2-7 TRBV5-4 CASSGGPGNEPYF
TRBJ2-5 TRBV7-2 CASSWGQGFEAQYF
TRBJ1-1 TRBV11-3 CASSLSVYTEAFF
TRBJ2-1 TRBV10-3 CAIRGSGGDYNEQFF
TRBJ2-1 TRBV5-8 CASSLGQSSYNEQFF
TRBJ2-3 TRBV9 CASSVWGTTDTQYF
TRBJ1-6 TRBV28 CASSRDRGRSPLHF
TRBJ1-6 TRBV28 CASRPGAWGNSPLHF
TRBJ1-2 TRBV6-6 CASSFVQGRRDGYTF
TRBJ1-1 TRBV19 CASSALSTGANTEAFF
TRBJ2-1 TRBV11-3 CASSLIRASNEQFF
TRBJ2-7 TRBV12-5 CASGLVLADAYEQYF
TRBJ1-5 TRBV2 CASSENPAYSNQPQHF
TRBJ2-3 TRBV9 CASSVAGDTDTQYF
TRBJ2-6 TRBV10-3 CAISDFPGFGANGLTF